Each of the 8 T cell receptor beta chains below was sequenced from the same sample in a study of blood T cells in healthy people across ages. Alongside a J-beta primer mix, a sample-barcoded 5' primer served in a second PCR lasting roughly 7 to 11 cycles. TCRdb redid the calling of the 5' RACE reads with MiXCR, one entry per CDR3 protein. In the table there are about 800,000 distinct CDR3 sequences, roughly 25% of which are singletons. The data were also submitted as part of a second study, on T cells of mothers and their children.

The sequenced sample consisted of blood. All receptors derive from a boy aged 5-17 years in good health.

This clonotype was seen at least ten times. This chain connects TRBV20-1 to TRBJ2-5; D is perhaps TRBD1 or TRBD2 (5 bases each). In germline, CDR1 is DFQATT, CDR2 SNEGSKA (reference sequence). V dropped 3 bases and J dropped 4 bases, with 15 bases sitting between them. This CDR3 spans 14 amino acids. The CDR3 sequence: CSASIAAGGETQYF. In DNA form, the CDR3 reads TGCAGTGCTAGTATCGCGGCTGGGGGAGAGACCCAGTACTTC.

This clonotype has a count of ten or more. The genes are TRBV29-1 and TRBJ2-7; TRBD2 aligns across 12 bases. From germline, CDR1 is SQVTM and CDR2 ANQGSEA. CDR3 length: 13 amino acids. With V trimmed by 7 bases and J by 7 bases, 8 bases remained unmatched. The CDR3 reads CSAQTSGSGEQYF. The CDR3 nucleotides are TGCAGCGCGCAGACTAGCGGGAGTGGAGAGCAGTACTTC.

This clonotype was counted ten times or more. The chain recombines TRBV13 with TRBJ2-5, with 13 positions matching TRBD2. The germline gives CDR1 PRHDT, CDR2 FYEKMQ (reference sequence). Trimming took 4 bases from V and 4 from J; bases not matched to a gene: 6. The CDR3 loop spans 16 amino acids. The CDR3 DNA reads TGTGCCAGCAGCTCACGGACTAGCGGGAGCGCAGAGACCCAGTACTTC. It specifies CASSSRTSGSAETQYF.

The chain is built from TRBV7-2 and TRBJ2-3; D is uncertain. The CDR3 is 14 amino acids. CDR1 and CDR2 (germline): SGHTA, FQGNSA. The V and J ends lost 6 bases and 2 bases respectively, with 12 bases between them. The CDR3 loop is CASSQPRNTDTQYF. The CDR3 coding sequence is TGTGCCAGCAGTCAACCGCGGAACACAGATACGCAGTATTTT.

In this sample, this clonotype turned up a few times. The chain has TRBV5-1 and TRBJ2-1; D remains ambiguous. Between the trimmed V and J ends, which lost 0 bases and 3 bases, there was a span of 7 bases. The germline V gene has CDR1 SGHRS and CDR2 YFSETQ. The CDR3 runs 14 residues. The CDR3 sequence is CASSLEGNYNEQFF. For the CDR3, the DNA is TGCGCCAGCAGCTTGGAAGGTAACTACAATGAGCAGTTCTTC.

CDR3 residues: CASSKGFVDTIYF. DNA of the CDR3: TGTGCCAGCAGTAAGGGGTTTGTGGACACCATATATTTT. This rearrangement joins TRBV5-6 to TRBJ1-3; a possible D gene is TRBD1 (5 bases). This CDR3 spans 13 amino acids. Germline CDR1 is SGHDT and CDR2 is YYEEEE. V was trimmed by 5 bases and J by 8 bases, leaving 14 bases between them.

This clonotype came up a few times. The chain uses TRBV20-1 and TRBJ2-5; TRBD1 matches at 7 bases. With 6 bases clipped from V and 0 bases from J, the junction kept 7 bases outside the gene matches. The CDR3 totals 14 residues. Per the germline V gene, CDR1 is DFQATT and CDR2 is SNEGSKA (reference sequence). The CDR3 region is CSAPTGWYQETQYF. The CDR3 DNA reads TGCAGTGCCCCGACAGGGTGGTACCAAGAGACCCAGTACTTC.

The rearrangement joins TRBV6-2 or TRBV6-3 to TRBJ2-5; 7 nucleotides line up with TRBD2. This CDR3 has 15 residues. Per germline, CDR1 MNHEY and CDR2 SVGEGT. J lost 1 base, V lost 2 bases, and 4 bases had no gene match. CDR3 sequence reads: CASSYGAGPQETQYF. DNA of the CDR3: TGTGCCAGCAGTTACGGAGCGGGGCCCCAAGAGACCCAGTACTTC.